Shown below are 26 T cell receptor beta chains from a single sample sequenced in a study of cytomegalovirus exposure and HLA in healthy donors. The primer mix had 60 Vbeta and 13 Jbeta primers. The assay was immunoSEQ multiplex PCR, and TCRdb's table has in-frame clones only and misses some. The data show 150,000 to 200,000 clones, over 70% seen once. Material for sequencing was PBMCs. The receptors here all came from a middle-aged man in good health and CMV-seropositive.

On this clone: At one boundary the junction diverges from the germline segment, which might be a read error. Here the CDR3 reads CSSSPPGQGGEQYF. The CDR3 DNA is TGTTCCAGCAGCCCGCCGGGACAGGGGGGTGAGCAGTACTTC. V is TRBV7-9 and J is TRBJ2-7; 11 nucleotides line up with TRBD1. There are 14 residues in the CDR3. CDR1 is SEHNR, CDR2 FQNEAQ, per germline (reference sequence).

The gene calls are TRBV6-4 and TRBJ1-5, with 7 nucleotides matching TRBD1. The CDR3 is made up of 17 amino acids. J lost 6 bases, V lost 0 bases, and 11 bases had no gene match. Germline V gene lookup returns CDR1 MRHNA and CDR2 SNTAGT. The CDR3 bases are TGTGCCAGCAGTGACTCTATATCCACAGGGGTGAGTCAGCCCCAGCATTTT. As protein: CASSDSISTGVSQPQHF.

This chain connects TRBV18 to TRBJ2-1, with 8 nucleotides matching TRBD2. CDR3 length equals 15 residues. Germline assignment: CDR1 KGHSH and CDR2 LQKENI. With 4 bases clipped from V and 7 bases from J, the junction kept 9 bases outside the gene matches. The CDR3 sequence is CASSQESGSDNEQFF. The CDR3, as DNA: TGTGCCAGCTCACAGGAAAGCGGGAGTGATAATGAGCAGTTCTTC.

This chain connects TRBV9 to TRBJ1-1; D might be TRBD1 (6 bases). The CDR3 length is 14 residues. CDR1 and CDR2 (germline): SGDLS, YYNGEE. V dropped 4 bases and J dropped 1 base, with 11 bases sitting between them. CDR3 DNA sequence: TGTGCCAGCAGCCTCAAGACAGGGAACACTGAAGCTTTCTTT. Translating it yields CASSLKTGNTEAFF. Complete variable domain (other parts from reference TRBV9 and TRBJ1-1): DSGVTQTPKHLITATGQRVTLRCSPRSGDLSVYWYQQSLDQGLQFLIQYYNGEERAKGNILERFSAQQFPDLHSELNLSSLELGDSALYFCASSLKTGNTEAFFGQGTRLTVV.

This clone came up once. The gene calls are TRBV28 and TRBJ2-3; 9 nucleotides match TRBD1. V shed 6 bases, J shed 4 bases, and the junction held 11 bases outside the gene matches. Germline V gene data show CDR1 as MDHEN and CDR2 as SYDVKM. The CDR3 sequence is 16 residues long. CDR3 nucleotide sequence: TGTGCCAGCAGCCGGGGACAGGGTAAGAGGTCAGATACGCAGTATTTT. Protein: CASSRGQGKRSDTQYF.

This clone was observed once. This chain uses TRBV6-6 with TRBJ2-7; tentatively, D is TRBD1 (6 bases). CDR1 and CDR2 from the germline V gene are MNHNY and SVGAGI (reference sequence). Trimming shortened V by 6 bases and J by 6 bases, and 12 bases separated the two germline ends. The CDR3 is 12 residues long. The CDR3 here is CASSSTGIEQYF. The CDR3 DNA follows: TGTGCCAGCAGCTCAACAGGGATCGAGCAGTACTTC.

The chain recombines TRBV5-4 with TRBJ2-2; 15 bases agree with TRBD2. Per the germline V gene, CDR1 is SGHNT and CDR2 is YYREEE (reference sequence). V shed 5 bases, J shed 7 bases, and the junction held 12 bases outside the gene matches. CDR3 length: 18 residues. The CDR3 loop reads CASSAGTSGRTGGGELFF. CDR3 DNA: TGTGCCAGCAGTGCCGGGACTAGCGGGAGGACGGGAGGCGGGGAGCTGTTTTTT.

V usage is TRBV5-1 and J usage is TRBJ2-1; unclear D gene. Trimming shortened V by 4 bases and J by 6 bases, and 8 bases separated the two germline ends. This CDR3 has 12 residues. From germline, CDR1 is SGHRS and CDR2 YFSETQ. This chain's CDR3 is CASSLDTNEQFF. As DNA, the CDR3 is TGCGCCAGCAGCCTAGATACCAATGAGCAGTTCTTC.

The gene calls are TRBV27 and TRBJ2-7; D possibly corresponds to TRBD1 (6 bases). V was trimmed by 5 bases and J by 2 bases, leaving 10 bases between them. The CDR3 length is 13 residues. Germline-derived CDR1 and CDR2 are MNHEY and SMNVEV (reference sequence). The CDR3 reads CASSGQKPYEQYF. DNA of the CDR3: TGTGCCAGCAGTGGACAGAAGCCCTACGAGCAGTACTTC.

This clone was detected only once. It may be a read error: a sequence one base away is much more abundant. The chain recombines TRBV27 with TRBJ2-7, with a tentative D call TRBD2 (7 bases). V was shortened by 6 bases and J by 6 bases, with 21 bases between the two germline ends. This CDR3 comprises 15 residues. Looked up from germline, CDR1 is MNHEY and CDR2 is SMNVEV (reference sequence). CDR3 coding DNA: TGTGCCAGCAGGCTGGGGGGGGCGGCCTCTGCCGAGCAGTACTTC. This sequence encodes CASRLGGAASAEQYF.

The chain uses TRBV5-5 and TRBJ1-2; D is ambiguous. Germline V gene lookup returns CDR1 SGHKS and CDR2 YYEKEE (reference sequence). This CDR3 has 15 residues. V was cut by 7 bases and J by 4 bases, with 20 bases left in between. CDR3 nucleotides: TGTGCCAGCGGGCCGACCCTAACACCCAGCTATGGCTACACCTTC. It translates to CASGPTLTPSYGYTF. The whole variable domain, remainder taken from reference TRBV5-5 and TRBJ1-2, is DAGVTQSPTHLIKTRGQQVTLRCSPISGHKSVSWYQQVLGQGPQFIFQYYEKEERGRGNFPDRFSARQFPNYSSELNVNALLLGDSALYLCASGPTLTPSYGYTFGSGTRLTVV.

The chain recombines TRBV5-4 with TRBJ2-1; 8 bases are a match to TRBD1. J was trimmed by 2 bases and V by 10 bases; bases with no gene match: 8. Germline CDR1 SGHNT, CDR2 YYREEE (reference sequence). This CDR3 spans 14 amino acids. CDR3 amino acids: CASTGQGPYNEQFF. DNA for the CDR3: TGTGCCTCCACCGGACAGGGACCCTACAATGAGCAGTTCTTC.

This chain connects TRBV5-1 to TRBJ1-6, with a tentative D call TRBD1 (5 bases). The V gene lost 4 bases and the J gene lost 10 bases, with 15 bases spanning the gap. CDR1 and CDR2 (germline): SGHRS, YFSETQ. The CDR3 sequence is 14 residues long. CDR3: CASSPDSTGSPLHF. CDR3 bases: TGCGCCAGCAGCCCCGACAGTACCGGGTCACCCCTCCACTTT.

The J gene is TRBJ2-4, the V gene TRBV5-5; perhaps TRBD1 as D (6 bases). The CDR3 has 14 residues. The germline gives CDR1 SGHKS, CDR2 YYEKEE (reference sequence). V dropped 4 bases and J dropped 5 bases, with 13 bases sitting between them. CDR3 region: CASSHTGRQNIQYF. The CDR3 nucleotides read TGTGCCAGCAGCCACACAGGGCGGCAAAACATTCAGTACTTC.

CDR3 protein: CASSYLALTGELFF. The CDR3 DNA follows: TGTGCCAGCAGTTACTTAGCCCTTACCGGGGAGCTGTTTTTT. The chain couples TRBV6-5 to TRBJ2-2, with D uncertain. V lost 1 base and J 5 bases, leaving 8 bases between the germline ends. CDR1 MNHEY and CDR2 SVGAGI come from the germline V gene. The CDR3 contains 14 residues.

This rearrangement joins TRBV7-9 to TRBJ2-5; TRBD1 matches at 7 bases. The trim removed 1 base at V and 4 bases at J, leaving 3 bases unmatched. This CDR3 contains 14 residues. Germline CDR1 SEHNR, CDR2 FQNEAQ (reference sequence). CDR3 region: CASSLDRQGETQYF. The CDR3 nucleotides are TGTGCCAGCAGCTTAGATAGACAGGGAGAGACCCAGTACTTC.

J is TRBJ2-1 and V is TRBV5-1; 15 bases fit TRBD2. The CDR3 has 17 residues. Looked up from germline, CDR1 is SGHRS and CDR2 is YFSETQ. Trimming took 3 bases from V and 8 from J; bases not matched to a gene: 9. The CDR3 region has the DNA TGCGCCAGCAGCTCAGGACTAGCGGGAGGGGGGTTGGATGAGCAGTTCTTC. Translation: CASSSGLAGGGLDEQFF.

The chain recombines TRBV11-3 with TRBJ2-2, with TRBD2 matching over 10 bases. The CDR3 is made up of 16 amino acids. J gave up 2 bases and V 6 bases, and 6 bases lay outside the gene matches. Germline loops: CDR1 SGHNT, CDR2 YENEEA. CDR3 residues: CASSHTSGTNTGELFF. CDR3 DNA sequence: TGTGCCAGCAGTCATACTAGCGGGACTAACACCGGGGAGCTGTTTTTT.

This clone was seen once. The chain joins TRBV9 to TRBJ2-7; D not certain. The CDR3 runs 12 residues. Trimming removed 3 bases at V and 5 bases at J, with 9 bases between. Germline V CDR1 and CDR2: SGDLS, YYNGEE. CDR3: CASSAQANEQYF. The CDR3 bases are TGTGCCAGCAGCGCCCAGGCCAACGAGCAGTACTTC.

The rearrangement links TRBV7-6 to TRBJ2-3; TRBD2 aligns across 11 bases. The CDR3 loop spans 14 amino acids. Looked up from germline, CDR1 is SGHVS and CDR2 is FNYEAQ. After removal of 5 bases from V and 5 bases from J, the junction contained 3 bases not matched to a gene. The chain's CDR3 is CASSPGLAGDTQYF. In DNA, the CDR3 is TGTGCCAGCAGCCCAGGACTAGCGGGAGATACGCAGTATTTT.

V usage is TRBV15 and J usage is TRBJ2-5; no reliable D call. V was clipped by 5 bases and J by 5 bases, with 9 bases between them. The CDR3 is made up of 12 amino acids. Germline V gene sequence: CDR1 LNHNV, CDR2 YYDKDF (reference sequence). The CDR3 is CATSSLRETQYF. The CDR3 DNA follows: TGTGCCACCAGCTCCCTACGTGAGACCCAGTACTTC.

This clone was counted between two and nine times. This chain uses TRBV7-9 with TRBJ2-4; D uncertain. CDR1 and CDR2 (germline): SEHNR, FQNEAQ (reference sequence). This CDR3 has 14 residues. V dropped 5 bases and J dropped 2 bases, with 10 bases sitting between them. The DNA for the CDR3 is TGTGCCAGCAGCCCTTCGTTAACCAAAAACATTCAGTACTTC. Residues: CASSPSLTKNIQYF. The complete variable domain, with remaining parts taken from reference TRBV7-9 and TRBJ2-4, reads DTGVSQNPRHKITKRGQNVTFRCDPISEHNRLYWYRQTLGQGPEFLTYFQNEAQLEKSRLLSDRFSAERPKGSFSTLEIQRTEQGDSAMYLCASSPSLTKNIQYFGAGTRLSVL.

This chain uses TRBV2 with TRBJ1-6; 11 nucleotides agree with TRBD1. Looked up from germline, CDR1 is SNHLY and CDR2 is FYNNEI. The V gene end was trimmed by 6 bases and the J gene end by 5 bases; junction bases not matched to a gene: 3. The length of the CDR3 is 15 residues. Here the CDR3 reads CASSGTGGDNSPLHF. The CDR3 DNA sequence: TGTGCCAGCAGCGGGACAGGGGGGGATAATTCACCCCTCCACTTT. The whole variable domain, remainder taken from reference TRBV2 and TRBJ1-6, is EPEVTQTPSHQVTQMGQEVILRCVPISNHLYFYWYRQILGQKVEFLVSFYNNEISEKSEIFDDQFSVERPDGSNFTLKIRSTKLEDSAMYFCASSGTGGDNSPLHFGNGTRLTVT.

The chain employs TRBV14 and TRBJ2-7; D not certain. CDR1 and CDR2 (germline): SGHDN, FVKESK. V was pared by 3 bases and J by 4 bases, with 10 bases between. This CDR3 comprises 13 residues. This chain's CDR3 is CASSHRSPYEQYF. As DNA, the CDR3 is TGTGCCAGCAGCCACAGGTCACCTTACGAGCAGTACTTC.

The CDR3 DNA is TGTGCCAGCACCCCCGAAGCGCGAGCCTACAATGAGCAGTTCTTC. Its protein product is CASTPEARAYNEQFF. The rearrangement uses TRBV7-9 and TRBJ2-1; no clear D gene. This CDR3 has 15 residues. Germline loops: CDR1 SEHNR, CDR2 FQNEAQ (reference sequence). Trimming cost V 7 bases and J 2 bases, with 15 bases left between them.

V usage is TRBV11-2 and J usage is TRBJ2-7; 10 bases align to TRBD2. CDR1 and CDR2 from the germline V gene are SGHAT and FQNNGV. The CDR3 covers 16 residues. J lost 1 base, V lost 3 bases, and 6 bases had no gene match. CDR3 DNA: TGTGCCAGCAGCTTTCCTGGGACTAGCGTTTCCTACGAGCAGTACTTC. This sequence encodes CASSFPGTSVSYEQYF. Drawing the rest from reference TRBV11-2 and TRBJ2-7, the complete variable domain is EAGVAQSPRYKIIEKRQSVAFWCNPISGHATLYWYQQILGQGPKLLIQFQNNGVVDDSQLPKDRFSAERLKGVDSTLKIQPAKLEDSAVYLCASSFPGTSVSYEQYFGPGTRLTVT.